These 8 T cell receptor beta chains share one sample of origin, sequenced in a study of beta chain features in type 1 diabetes (dated by TCRdb to 2017 to 2018). Library generation was performed with the immunoSEQ multiplex PCR assay. The High Capacity cDNA Reverse Transcription Kit was used to reverse transcribe all of the isolated RNA, meaning that expressed TCRB transcripts were what got sequenced. TCRdb retrieved this table from immuneACCESS and kept in-frame rearrangements only. Not all clones are present; in checked studies, unresolved V genes account for under half, and no reason is known for the remainder. Recorded for this sample are 400,000 to 600,000 clones; about 29% of them occurred a single time. The ten largest clones represent about 0.06% of the sample. Specimen: naive CD4+ T cells from blood. The meaning of the sample's cell subset or site label: true naive CD4+ T cells. All receptors derive from a man between 18 and 35 years old in good health.

V and J are TRBV7-2 and TRBJ2-1; 8 bases align to TRBD2. The V gene's germline CDR1 is SGHTA and CDR2 FQGNSA. The CDR3 is made up of 15 amino acids. The J segment lost 8 bases and the V segment lost 6 bases, leaving 12 bases of the junction unmatched. The CDR3 bases are TGTGCCAGCAGACCACTACGACTAGCGCGGCATGAGCAGTTCTTC. It is translated as CASRPLRLARHEQFF.

A few counts support this clone. The genes are TRBV27 and TRBJ2-2, with TRBD2 matching 10 bases. The V gene end was trimmed by 3 bases and the J gene end by 5 bases; junction bases not matched to a gene: 3. Germline lookup yields CDR1 MNHEY and CDR2 SMNVEV (reference sequence). CDR3 length: 15 residues. CDR3 DNA: TGTGCCAGCAGTTTCACTAGCGGGGCTACCGGGGAGCTGTTTTTT. Protein: CASSFTSGATGELFF.

This clone was counted between two and nine times. This rearrangement joins TRBV5-1 to TRBJ2-1, with TRBD2 matching 12 bases. The V and J ends lost 4 bases and 6 bases, in that order; junction bases with no gene match: 5. The CDR3 consists of 15 residues. The germline V gene has CDR1 SGHRS and CDR2 YFSETQ. For the CDR3, the DNA is TGCGCCAGCAGCCTCCGGACTAGCGGGGTCAATGAGCAGTTCTTC. Its protein is CASSLRTSGVNEQFF.

The chain joins TRBV7-2 to TRBJ1-2; possible D gene TRBD1, 6 bases. This CDR3 is 14 amino acids long. Trimming took off 4 bases at V and 4 bases at J, with 13 bases between the two ends. Germline V gene data show CDR1 as SGHTA and CDR2 as FQGNSA. In nucleotides, the CDR3 is TGTGCCAGCAGCTCCTTCGGGGGCCGCTATGGCTACACCTTC. Its translation is CASSSFGGRYGYTF.

This clone was observed a handful of times. V gene TRBV5-1 combines with J gene TRBJ2-1, with 7 nucleotides matching TRBD2. Germline lookup yields CDR1 SGHRS and CDR2 YFSETQ. CDR3 size: 16 residues. The ends lost 4 bases at V and 4 bases at J; junction bases unmatched: 11. CDR3 in amino acids: CASSPLDSGRYNEQFF. CDR3 DNA: TGCGCCAGCAGCCCCCTCGATAGCGGGCGATACAATGAGCAGTTCTTC.

This clone was found a few times. The chain is built from TRBV7-3 and TRBJ2-7; a weak D match, TRBD2 (6 bases). CDR1 SGHTA and CDR2 FQGTGA come from the germline V gene. Trimming removed 1 base from V and 0 bases from J, with 13 bases in between. The CDR3 runs to 16 residues. This CDR3 reads CASSLSRLGGSYEQYF. The CDR3 nucleotides are TGTGCCAGCAGCTTAAGCCGTCTGGGAGGCTCCTACGAGCAGTACTTC.

Only a few counts were recorded for this clone. The chain uses TRBV7-8 and TRBJ2-5, with TRBD1 matching over 10 bases. The CDR3 sequence is 17 residues long. CDR1 and CDR2 from the germline V gene are SGHVS and FQNEAQ. V dropped 0 bases and J dropped 4; count of bases not matched to a gene: 8. The CDR3 region is CASSLAPGQGIGETQYF. The DNA for the CDR3 is TGTGCCAGCAGCTTAGCCCCGGGACAGGGGATAGGAGAGACCCAGTACTTC.

The chain couples TRBV7-3 to TRBJ2-7; 7 nucleotides agree with TRBD1. The CDR3 runs 14 residues. Germline V gene sequence: CDR1 SGHTA, CDR2 FQGTGA. V dropped 8 bases and J dropped 4; count of bases not matched to a gene: 11. For the CDR3, the DNA is TGTGCCAGCGCACCAGACAGGGATAGGTACGAGCAGTACTTC. Translation gives CASAPDRDRYEQYF. The full variable domain, in which reference TRBV7-3 and TRBJ2-7 provide the parts outside the CDR3, is GAGVSQTPSNKVTEKGKYVELRCDPISGHTALYWYRQSLGQGPEFLIYFQGTGAADDSGLPNDRFFAVRPEGSVSTLKIQRTERGDSAVYLCASAPDRDRYEQYFGPGTRLTVT.